The 4 T cell receptor beta chains below were found in one sample sequenced in a study of shared clonotypes between healthy human individuals. CD8 cells classed as naive were CD45RO-negative and positively selected for CCR7, excluding terminally differentiated effector memory CD45RA+ cells. Some clones are missing from TCRdb's copy, which holds only in-frame ones; the method was immunoSEQ multiplex PCR. The data hold approximately 600,000 clones, with approximately 95% observed a single time. The sequenced material came from naive CD8+ T cells sorted from blood. These receptors all stem from a woman aged 25 to 39 in good health.

The gene calls are TRBV6-5 and TRBJ2-2; the D gene is possibly TRBD2 (6 bases). Germline assignment: CDR1 MNHEY and CDR2 SVGAGI. This CDR3 region has 14 residues. The ends were cut back, 4 bases at V and 4 bases at J, with 10 bases in the middle. CDR3 bases: TGTGCCAGCAGTTGGGGGACTGGCACCGGGGAGCTGTTTTTT. Its protein product is CASSWGTGTGELFF.

V gene TRBV6-5 combines with J gene TRBJ2-2; no clear D gene. This CDR3 region has 12 residues. Between the trimmed V and J ends, which lost 2 bases and 6 bases, there was a span of 4 bases. CDR1 is MNHEY and CDR2 is SVGAGI in the germline V gene. The CDR3, as DNA: TGTGCCAGCAGTTACGAATCCGGGGAGCTGTTTTTT. It translates to CASSYESGELFF.

The V and J genes are TRBV13 and TRBJ2-7; D not resolved. Germline CDR1 reads PRHDT; CDR2 reads FYEKMQ (reference sequence). V was trimmed by 1 base and J by 3 bases, leaving 10 bases between them. The CDR3 runs 14 residues. CDR3 amino acids: CASSLAGLNYEQYF. CDR3 DNA sequence: TGTGCCAGCAGCTTAGCGGGTCTGAACTACGAGCAGTACTTC.

This clone was observed once. The CDR3 loop is CSAQPGTGELFF. CDR3 nucleotide sequence: TGCAGCGCCCAGCCGGGCACCGGGGAGCTGTTTTTT. The J gene is TRBJ2-2, the V gene TRBV29-1; D not certain. The V end lost 7 bases, the J end lost 4 bases, and 10 bases lay between the germline ends. The CDR3 spans 12 residues. Germline V gene sequence: CDR1 SQVTM, CDR2 ANQGSEA.